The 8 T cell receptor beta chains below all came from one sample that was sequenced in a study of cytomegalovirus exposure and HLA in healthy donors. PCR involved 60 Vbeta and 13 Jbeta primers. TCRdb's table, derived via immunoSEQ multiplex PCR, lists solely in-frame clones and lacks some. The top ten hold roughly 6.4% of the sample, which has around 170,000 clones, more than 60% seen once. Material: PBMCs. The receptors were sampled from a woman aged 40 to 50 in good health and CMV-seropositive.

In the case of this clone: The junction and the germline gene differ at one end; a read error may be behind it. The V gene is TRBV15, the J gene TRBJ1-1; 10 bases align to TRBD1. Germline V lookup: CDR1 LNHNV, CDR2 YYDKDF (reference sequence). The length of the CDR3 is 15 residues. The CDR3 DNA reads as TGTGCCACCAGCGGAGACAGGGGGCTGGGCACTGAAGCTTTCTTT. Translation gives CATSGDRGLGTEAFF. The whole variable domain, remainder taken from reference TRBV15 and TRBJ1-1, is DAMVIQNPRYQVTQFGKPVTLSCSQTLNHNVMYWYQQKSSQAPKLLFHYYDKDFNNEADTPDNFQSRRPNTSFCFLDIRSPGLGDTAMYLCATSGDRGLGTEAFFGQGTRLTVV.

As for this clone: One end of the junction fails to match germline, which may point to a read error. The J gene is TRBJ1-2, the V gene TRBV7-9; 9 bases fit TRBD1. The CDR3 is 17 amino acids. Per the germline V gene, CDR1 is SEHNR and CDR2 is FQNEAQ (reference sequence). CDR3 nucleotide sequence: TGTGCTAGCAGCTTACCGCTCGGACAGGGGTTGGACTATGGCTACACCTTC. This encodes CASSLPLGQGLDYGYTF.

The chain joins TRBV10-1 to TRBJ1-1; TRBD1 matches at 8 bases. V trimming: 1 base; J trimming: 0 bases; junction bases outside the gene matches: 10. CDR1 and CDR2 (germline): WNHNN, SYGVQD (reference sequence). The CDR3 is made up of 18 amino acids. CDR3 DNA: TGCGCCAGCAGTGAGTGTGGCGGGACAGGAGAATTGAACACTGAAGCTTTCTTT. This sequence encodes CASSECGGTGELNTEAFF.

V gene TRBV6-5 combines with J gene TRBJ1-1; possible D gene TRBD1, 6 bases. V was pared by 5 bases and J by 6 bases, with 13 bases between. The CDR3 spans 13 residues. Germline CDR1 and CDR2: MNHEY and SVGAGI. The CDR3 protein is CASSTGSLSEAFF. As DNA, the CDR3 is TGTGCCAGCAGTACAGGGAGTTTATCTGAAGCTTTCTTT.

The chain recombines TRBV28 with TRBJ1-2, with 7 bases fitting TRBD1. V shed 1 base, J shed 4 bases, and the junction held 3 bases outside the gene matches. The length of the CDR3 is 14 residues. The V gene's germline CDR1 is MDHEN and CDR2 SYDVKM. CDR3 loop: CASSLLGTAYGYTF. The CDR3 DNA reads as TGTGCCAGCAGTTTATTGGGGACAGCCTATGGCTACACCTTC.

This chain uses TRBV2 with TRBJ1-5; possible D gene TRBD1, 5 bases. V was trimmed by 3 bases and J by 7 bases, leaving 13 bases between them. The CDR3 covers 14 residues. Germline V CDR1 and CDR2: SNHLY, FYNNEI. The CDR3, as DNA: TGTGCCAGCAGTGATACCAGGGCGATACAGCCCCAGCATTTT. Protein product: CASSDTRAIQPQHF. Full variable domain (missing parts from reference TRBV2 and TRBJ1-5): EPEVTQTPSHQVTQMGQEVILRCVPISNHLYFYWYRQILGQKVEFLVSFYNNEISEKSEIFDDQFSVERPDGSNFTLKIRSTKLEDSAMYFCASSDTRAIQPQHFGDGTRLSIL.

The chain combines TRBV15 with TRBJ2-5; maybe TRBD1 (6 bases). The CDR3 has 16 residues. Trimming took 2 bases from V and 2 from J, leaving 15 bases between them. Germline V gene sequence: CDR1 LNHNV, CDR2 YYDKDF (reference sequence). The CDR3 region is CATSRWGQTPQETQYF. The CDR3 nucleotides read TGTGCCACCAGCAGATGGGGACAAACCCCGCAAGAGACCCAGTACTTC. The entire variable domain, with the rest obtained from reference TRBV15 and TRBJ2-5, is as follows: DAMVIQNPRYQVTQFGKPVTLSCSQTLNHNVMYWYQQKSSQAPKLLFHYYDKDFNNEADTPDNFQSRRPNTSFCFLDIRSPGLGDTAMYLCATSRWGQTPQETQYFGPGTRLLVL.

CDR3: CASSEYPGYQETQYF. In DNA form, the CDR3 reads TGTGCCAGCAGCGAGTATCCCGGGTACCAAGAGACCCAGTACTTC. This chain connects TRBV9 to TRBJ2-5; no clear D. CDR3 length equals 15 residues. The germline V gene has CDR1 SGDLS and CDR2 YYNGEE. V lost 3 bases and J lost 0, with 12 bases in between.